These 25 T cell receptor beta chains came from one sample sequenced in a study of T cells in Graves' hyperthyroidism and ophthalmopathy. Amplification yielded TCR beta CDR3 regions, with RNA transcripts as the source. The HTBI primer set served for first-round RT-PCR of the TCR CDR3. One entry per CDR3 protein, called by TCRdb with MiXCR from the multiplex PCR reads. The sample lists roughly 100,000 distinct CDR3 sequences, roughly half occurring once. The specimen sequenced was blood. The source is a woman aged 40-49 years with Graves' hyperthyroidism.

The V and J genes are TRBV5-1 and TRBJ2-3, with D perhaps TRBD1 or TRBD2 (5 bases each). The CDR3 has 14 residues. Trimming cost V 4 bases and J 0 bases, with 9 bases left between them. Germline assignment: CDR1 SGHRS and CDR2 YFSETQ. CDR3 loop: CASSLGASTDTQYF. As DNA, the CDR3 is TGCGCCAGCAGCCTCGGGGCTAGCACAGATACGCAGTATTTT. The full variable domain, completed using reference TRBV5-1 and TRBJ2-3, is KAGVTQTPRYLIKTRGQQVTLSCSPISGHRSVSWYQQTPGQGLQFLFEYFSETQRNKGNFPGRFSGRQFSNSRSEMNVSTLELGDSALYLCASSLGASTDTQYFGPGTRLTVL.

The rearrangement links TRBV19 to TRBJ1-5; D is unresolved. The V gene's germline CDR1 is LNHDA and CDR2 SQIVND (reference sequence). The CDR3 consists of 14 residues. Trimming took off 3 bases at V and 2 bases at J, with 8 bases between the two ends. This chain's CDR3 is CASSIWLGNQPQHF. The CDR3 DNA sequence: TGTGCCAGTAGTATCTGGTTGGGCAATCAGCCCCAGCATTTT.

A remark on this clonotype: No conserved phenylalanine or tryptophan is present at the end of the CDR3, so a read error is the likely explanation. The J gene is TRBJ2-7, the V gene TRBV7-2, with 10 bases aligning to TRBD2. The trim removed 6 bases at V and 5 bases at J, leaving 7 bases unmatched. The CDR3 is 14 residues long. Germline V gene lookup returns CDR1 SGHTA and CDR2 FQGNSA. CDR3 amino acids: CASSFSSGSDEQYL. Here the CDR3 DNA reads TGTGCCAGCAGTTTTTCTAGCGGGAGCGACGAGCAGTACCTC.

The rearrangement joins TRBV7-2 to TRBJ2-5, with D possibly being TRBD1 (6 bases). Germline V gene lookup returns CDR1 SGHTA and CDR2 FQGNSA. Trimming pared 2 bases from V and 1 base from J, leaving 14 bases between. The CDR3 length is 16 residues. This chain's CDR3 is CASSLRSGQTQETQYF. The DNA for the CDR3 is TGTGCCAGCAGCTTAAGATCCGGACAGACCCAAGAGACCCAGTACTTC. The complete variable domain, with remaining parts taken from reference TRBV7-2 and TRBJ2-5, reads GAGVSQSPSNKVTEKGKDVELRCDPISGHTALYWYRQSLGQGLEFLIYFQGNSAPDKSGLPSDRFSAERTGGSVSTLTIQRTQQEDSAVYLCASSLRSGQTQETQYFGPGTRLLVL.

DNA of the CDR3: TGTGCCAGCGGGACTAGCGAGCAGTACTTC. Protein sequence: CASGTSEQYF. The chain has TRBV5-5 and TRBJ2-7; TRBD2 agrees at 8 bases. The CDR3 extends over 10 amino acids. V lost 7 bases to trimming and J lost 6 bases; unmatched junction nucleotides: 0. The germline gives CDR1 SGHKS, CDR2 YYEKEE (reference sequence).

The V gene is TRBV13, the J gene TRBJ1-5; D is unclear. V was trimmed by 6 bases and J by 9 bases, leaving 24 bases between them. CDR1 is PRHDT, CDR2 FYEKMQ, per germline (reference sequence). The CDR3 is 16 residues long. DNA for the CDR3: TGTGCCAGCAGTGCTAGATCCGACGCCAGAATATGGCCCCAGCATTTT. Residues: CASSARSDARIWPQHF. Variable domain in full (rest from reference TRBV13 and TRBJ1-5): AAGVIQSPRHLIKEKRETATLKCYPIPRHDTVYWYQQGPGQDPQFLISFYEKMQSDKGSIPDRFSAQQFSDYHSELNMSSLELGDSALYFCASSARSDARIWPQHFGDGTRLSIL.

V gene TRBV5-6 combines with J gene TRBJ2-5; 8 bases agree with TRBD2. CDR1 is SGHDT, CDR2 YYEEEE, per germline. The CDR3 runs 17 residues. V was pared by 4 bases and J by 11 bases, with 22 bases of the junction left unmatched. CDR3 DNA sequence: TGTGCCAGCAGCGCCAACGTACTAGCGGAAGATACAGATACGCAGTACTTC. Its translation: CASSANVLAEDTDTQYF.

About this clonotype: The germline gene is not matched at one end of the junction; a read error may be the cause. CDR3 in DNA: TGTGCCAGCAGCCAAGCACCCGGGACTCTGACTTACGAGCAGTACTTC. This codes for CASSQAPGTLTYEQYF. This chain joins TRBV5-1 and TRBJ2-7, with a tentative D call TRBD2 (6 bases). Germline V gene lookup returns CDR1 SGHRS and CDR2 YFSETQ. The CDR3 has 16 amino acids.

The V gene is TRBV15, the J gene TRBJ2-7; possible D gene TRBD2, 5 bases. Per the germline V gene, CDR1 is LNHNV and CDR2 is YYDKDF (reference sequence). The CDR3 length is 13 residues. V dropped 8 bases and J dropped 0 bases, with 11 bases sitting between them. Here the CDR3 reads CATSSGISYEQYF. CDR3 bases: TGTGCCACCTCCAGCGGCATCTCCTACGAGCAGTACTTC.

As to this clonotype: The junction differs from germline at one of its ends, possibly a read error. The CDR3 bases are TGTGCCTGCAGTACCCCCACCCGGGGCCAAGAGACCCAGTACTTC. This sequence encodes CACSTPTRGQETQYF. This rearrangement joins TRBV6-4 to TRBJ2-5; TRBD2 is a possible D gene (5 bases). Looked up from germline, CDR1 is MRHNA and CDR2 is SNTAGT. The CDR3 loop spans 15 amino acids.

In this sample, this clonotype turned up a few times. The chain is built from TRBV4-1 and TRBJ1-1, with TRBD1 matching over 7 bases. The CDR3 is made up of 13 amino acids. Germline values: CDR1 MGHRA, CDR2 YSYEKL. V dropped 7 bases and J dropped 7; count of bases not matched to a gene: 9. In DNA form, the CDR3 reads TGCGCCAGCAAGGAGACAGGGTTCGATGAAGCTTTCTTT. Translation gives CASKETGFDEAFF.

The chain joins TRBV29-1 to TRBJ2-5; 7 bases map to TRBD1. CDR1 and CDR2 (germline): SQVTM, ANQGSEA. After removal of 6 bases from V and 9 bases from J, the junction contained 16 bases not matched to a gene. The CDR3 has 14 amino acids. The DNA for the CDR3 is TGCAGCGTGACAGGGACCACAGCCCCCGAGGCCCAGTACTTC. Amino acids: CSVTGTTAPEAQYF.

The chain links TRBV29-1 to TRBJ2-2; D is perhaps TRBD1 (6 bases). The CDR3 length is 12 residues. Between the trimmed V and J ends, which lost 4 bases and 4 bases, there was a span of 7 bases. Germline V gene sequence: CDR1 SQVTM, CDR2 ANQGSEA. This chain's CDR3 is CSVGGGTGELFF. In nucleotides, the CDR3 is TGCAGCGTTGGAGGGGGCACCGGGGAGCTGTTTTTT.

The chain carries TRBV7-9 and TRBJ2-5; 7 bases fit TRBD2. Trimming at V came to 5 bases and at J to 7 bases, leaving 16 bases not matched to a gene. CDR3 size: 16 residues. Germline lookup yields CDR1 SEHNR and CDR2 FQNEAQ (reference sequence). CDR3 bases: TGTGCCAGCAGCGTAGACCCGTGGGGAGGGATGGGGACCCAGTACTTC. Translating it yields CASSVDPWGGMGTQYF.

This clonotype was counted at least ten times. Just one base apart from a much larger clone, this may be a read error. The chain uses TRBV9 and TRBJ1-6, with TRBD1 identical over 9 bases. This CDR3 spans 16 amino acids. CDR1 is SGDLS and CDR2 is YYNGEE in the germline V gene. Losses at the gene ends were 5 bases for V and 7 bases for J; bases not matched to a gene: 10. The CDR3 DNA reads as TGTGCCAGCAGGGCCGGGACAGGGAAAACGAATTCACCCCTCCACTTT. It is translated as CASRAGTGKTNSPLHF.

This clonotype was detected ten times or more. The rearrangement uses TRBV12-3 or TRBV12-4 and TRBJ2-6; D possibly uses TRBD1 or TRBD2 (6 bases each). This CDR3 is 15 amino acids long. V was clipped by 6 bases and J by 5 bases, with 14 bases between them. The CDR3 DNA sequence: TGTGCCAGCAGGGGGGCTAGCGTACGGGCCAACGTCCTGACTTTC. This translates into CASRGASVRANVLTF.

There are a few counts of this clonotype. The chain joins TRBV19 to TRBJ1-5; 7 bases line up with TRBD1. The trim removed 5 bases at V and 3 bases at J, leaving 4 bases unmatched. Germline lookup yields CDR1 LNHDA and CDR2 SQIVND (reference sequence). This CDR3 comprises 14 residues. The CDR3: CASSYRGYNQPQHF. For the CDR3, the DNA is TGTGCCAGTAGTTACAGGGGCTACAATCAGCCCCAGCATTTT.

This clonotype was detected ten times or more. This chain uses TRBV30 with TRBJ1-1; no clear D gene. This CDR3 is 12 amino acids long. The V end lost 0 bases, the J end lost 8 bases, and 10 bases lay between the germline ends. CDR1 is GTSNPN, CDR2 SVGIG, per germline (reference sequence). CDR3 residues: CAWSVWDGEAFF. As DNA, the CDR3 is TGTGCCTGGAGTGTATGGGATGGGGAAGCTTTCTTT. Combining the CDR3 with reference TRBV30 and TRBJ1-1 gives the whole variable domain SQTIHQWPATLVQPVGSPLSLECTVEGTSNPNLYWYRQAAGRGLQLLFYSVGIGQISSEVPQNLSASRPQDRQFILSSKKLLLSDSGFYLCAWSVWDGEAFFGQGTRLTVV.

The chain has TRBV29-1 and TRBJ1-1; TRBD1 might be the D (5 bases). The germline V gene encodes CDR1 SQVTM and CDR2 ANQGSEA. The CDR3 has 12 amino acids. Trimming pared 7 bases from V and 5 bases from J, leaving 14 bases between. CDR3 sequence (DNA): TGCAGCGCGTGGGGGTGGAATACTGAAGCTTTCTTT. Translated, it gives CSAWGWNTEAFF.

As for this clonotype: A read error may explain this, as a much larger clone is one base away. The V gene is TRBV7-2, the J gene TRBJ2-7, with TRBD2 identical over 10 bases. Germline lookup yields CDR1 SGHTA and CDR2 FQGNSA. The CDR3 has 15 amino acids. CDR3 bases: TGTGCCGGCAGCTTCGACGGGACTAGCGTGTACGAGCAGTACTTC. Amino acid sequence: CAGSFDGTSVYEQYF.

The V gene is TRBV29-1, the J gene TRBJ2-6; D is possibly TRBD2 (6 bases). This CDR3 spans 14 amino acids. Trimming cost V 4 bases and J 5 bases, with 12 bases left between them. CDR1 and CDR2 (germline): SQVTM, ANQGSEA. This CDR3 is CSVGLRGRANVLTF. CDR3 bases: TGCAGCGTTGGACTCCGGGGGAGGGCCAACGTCCTGACTTTC.

J is TRBJ2-3 and V is TRBV7-8; maybe TRBD1 (7 bases). The germline V gene encodes CDR1 SGHVS and CDR2 FQNEAQ. V was shortened by 1 base and J by 4 bases, with 15 bases between the two germline ends. This CDR3 is built from 16 residues. The CDR3 sequence is CASSLDGRGGADTQYF. CDR3 coding DNA: TGTGCCAGCAGCTTAGACGGGAGAGGGGGCGCAGATACGCAGTATTTT.

This clonotype showed up many times. The CDR3 DNA is TGCAGTGCTAGAGACCGTCGGACAGGGACAACTGAAAAACTGTTTTTT. Amino acids: CSARDRRTGTTEKLFF. The rearrangement uses TRBV20-1 and TRBJ1-4, with 8 bases lining up with TRBD1. The CDR3 consists of 16 residues. CDR1 and CDR2 from the germline V gene are DFQATT and SNEGSKA (reference sequence). The junction had 10 bases not matched to a gene; V was cut back by 0 bases and J by 7 bases.

This clonotype was counted a few times. The chain combines TRBV15 with TRBJ2-7; the match to TRBD1 covers 9 bases. This CDR3 region has 13 residues. The germline CDR1 and CDR2 sequences are LNHNV and YYDKDF (reference sequence). After removal of 9 bases from V and 4 bases from J, the junction contained 7 bases not matched to a gene. The CDR3 nucleotides read TGTGCCACGGCCGAGACAGGGGGGTACGAGCAGTACTTC. Translating gives CATAETGGYEQYF.

The chain couples TRBV7-2 to TRBJ2-1, with TRBD2 identical over 7 bases. Germline CDR1 and CDR2: SGHTA and FQGNSA. The junction had 8 bases not matched to a gene; V was cut back by 2 bases and J by 4 bases. The CDR3 is 16 residues long. The CDR3 is CASSLRSEGGYNEQFF. The DNA of the CDR3 is TGTGCCAGCAGCTTAAGATCAGAGGGAGGGTACAATGAGCAGTTCTTC.